This paragraph covers one TCR beta chain sequence. Assembly of TCR beta libraries relied on iRepertoire HTBI primers together with Arm-PCR of CDR3 regions. One entry per CDR3 protein results from TCRdb running MiXCR on the multiplex PCR reads. The sample has around 450,000 distinct CDR3 sequences; roughly 21% are singletons. This entry comes from a study of regulatory T cells in long-lasting Graves disease. Specified time point: persistent/refractory GD, antithyroid drugs over 5 years with positive TRAb. PBMC-extracted RNA yielded the TCR library. CDR1 is MNHEY, CDR2 SMNVEV, per germline (reference sequence). The length of the CDR3 is 14 residues. V dropped 4 bases and J dropped 4 bases, with 13 bases sitting between them.

Source: peripheral blood mononuclear cells (PBMCs), taken when the disease was refractory, from a patient treated with antithyroid drugs. The genes are TRBV27 and TRBJ1-2; D remains unclear. The clonotype originates from a female donor with Graves disease. For the CDR3, the DNA is TGTGCCAGCAGTTCCGATCCATCGATCTATGGCTACACCTTC. This encodes CASSSDPSIYGYTF.